This TCR beta chain was identified in a study of blood T cells in healthy people across ages. Study conclusions and caveats: Any conclusive comparison of naive versus antigen-experienced cells was prevented by using unsorted PBMCs. Because donor CMV status was unknown, expanded clonotype changes were possibly confounded.

Germline V CDR1 and CDR2: SGHRS, YFSETQ. This CDR3 contains 16 residues. V was trimmed by 1 base and J by 1 base, leaving 14 bases between them. PCR was performed a second time for roughly 7 to 12 cycles using a sample-barcoded 5' primer and a J-beta primer mix. The template-switch adaptor was a 5' adaptor with 12 random nucleotides. It tagged each cDNA molecule. From the 5' RACE reads, TCRdb called clonotypes with MiXCR, one entry per CDR3 protein. The sample contains around 1.5 million distinct CDR3 sequences, around 36% of which appear only once. This clonotype was observed a few times. Its antigen is not identified.

This chain links TRBV5-1 with TRBJ2-5, with a tentative D call TRBD2 (5 bases). The receptor was isolated from a woman aged 25 to 39 in good health. Material for sequencing was blood. Here the CDR3 DNA reads TGCGCCAGCAGCTTGTTTACGGGGAAGCCCCAAGAGACCCAGTACTTC. Its protein product is CASSLFTGKPQETQYF.